This TCR beta chain appears in the sequencing data of a study of blood T cell repertoires in COVID-19. On the study more broadly: Acute-phase and convalescent COVID-19 samples originated in the United States, Italy and Spain. T cells, B-cell-depleted T cells, or PBMCs supplied cDNA or gDNA.

The CDR3 spans 13 residues. CDR1 is MNHEY and CDR2 is SMNVEV in the germline V gene (reference sequence). V was cut by 7 bases and J by 6 bases, with 12 bases left in between. In the authors' methods: Reference gene primers were amplified, and this amplification served to estimate nucleated cell counts. TCRdb's table, derived via immunoSEQ multiplex PCR, lists solely in-frame clones and lacks some. From that table come the V and J calls and clone size; the DNA was used to work out D and trimming. The sample includes more than 95,000 clones, about four fifths of them seen just once. The rearrangement joins TRBV27 to TRBJ2-2; D perhaps matches TRBD2 (6 bases). The origin of this receptor is a woman older than 75 with active or convalescent COVID-19. Sequences were obtained from peripheral blood. As DNA, the CDR3 is TGTGCCAGCACCTCGTGGGGGGCCGGGGAGCTGTTTTTT. Its translation is CASTSWGAGELFF.